This T cell receptor beta chain stems from a study of patients and donors after allogeneic stem cell transplantation. One entry per CDR3 protein results from TCRdb running MiXCR on the RT-PCR reads. Of fewer than 500,000 distinct CDR3 sequences in the sample, approximately 16% were seen once. J gave up 2 bases and V 1 base, and 17 bases lay outside the gene matches. Germline V CDR1 and CDR2: MNHEY, SMNVEV (reference sequence). The length of the CDR3 is 21 residues. The chain uses TRBV27 and TRBJ2-1; 10 nucleotides match TRBD1. The TCR was taken from a human donor who was either an allogeneic HSCT recipient or a stem cell or donor lymphocyte infusion donor (not recorded which). It is not recorded whose cells these are; they may come from a transplant donor. The specimen sequenced was blood, either unsorted or a sorted T cell fraction (not recorded which). DNA of the CDR3: TGTGCCAGCAGTTTATTCACCGGGACAGGGGCCCGGGATGGGGCCTACAATGAGCAGTTCTTC. Translating it yields CASSLFTGTGARDGAYNEQFF.